This TCR beta chain is from a study of neoadjuvant anti-PD-1 for oral cavity cancer. At the level of the study: Patients without progression got a fourth dose around day 43.

These oral cavity squamous cell carcinomas were HPV-negative and locally advanced. Assay used: immunoSEQ multiplex PCR; TCRdb lists only in-frame clones, some missing. The sample has 5,100 or so clones; roughly 64% are singletons. This CDR3 is 14 amino acids long. Trimming took off 9 bases at V and 3 bases at J, with 15 bases between the two ends. Germline V gene sequence: CDR1 MDHEN, CDR2 SYDVKM. This chain links TRBV28 with TRBJ1-3; D is undetermined. The source of this sequence is a person aged 40 to 85 with oral cavity squamous cell carcinoma. The sample in question was tumor tissue, obtained before nivolumab (anti-PD-1) treatment. The CDR3 is CASNARVFGNTIYF. The CDR3 DNA reads TGTGCCAGTAACGCGAGGGTTTTTGGAAACACCATATATTTT.